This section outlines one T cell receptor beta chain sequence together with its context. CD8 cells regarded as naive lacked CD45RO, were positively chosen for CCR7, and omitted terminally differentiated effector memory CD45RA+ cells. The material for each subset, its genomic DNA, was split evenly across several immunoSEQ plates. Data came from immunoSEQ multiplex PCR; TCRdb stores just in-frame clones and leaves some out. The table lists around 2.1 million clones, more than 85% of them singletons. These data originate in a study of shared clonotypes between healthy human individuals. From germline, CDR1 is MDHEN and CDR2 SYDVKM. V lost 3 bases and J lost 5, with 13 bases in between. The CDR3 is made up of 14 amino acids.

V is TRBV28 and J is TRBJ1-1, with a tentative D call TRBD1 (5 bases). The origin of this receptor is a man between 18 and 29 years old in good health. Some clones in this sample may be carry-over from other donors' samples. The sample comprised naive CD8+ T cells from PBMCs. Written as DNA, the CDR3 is TGTGCCAGCAGTTTTGGGGACGTGGGGACTGAAGCTTTCTTT. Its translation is CASSFGDVGTEAFF.